This T cell receptor (beta chain) was found in a study of shared clonotypes between healthy human individuals. Background on the study: Donor composition was a couple of women and three men, aged 18 to 49.

Details on this clone: Antigen specificity is unknown. The sample carries other DNA sequences with the same CDR3.

The assay was immunoSEQ multiplex PCR, and TCRdb's table has in-frame clones only and misses some. In the table there are some 2.1 million clones, around 95% of which are singletons. The CD4+ fraction was divided into a CD45RA+ naive subset and a CD45RA-negative memory subset. General study points: Generation probability values for non-shared clonotypes were lower than those for clonotypes shared by all four donors.

V gave up 0 bases and J gave up 3 bases, with 8 bases separating them. The CDR3 covers 13 residues. In germline, CDR1 is GTSNPN, CDR2 SVGIG (reference sequence). This clonotype originated in a man between 18 and 35 years old in good health. The J gene is TRBJ1-1, the V gene TRBV30; maybe TRBD1 (5 bases). Sample: naive CD4+ T cells sorted from blood. The subset is: CD45RA+ positively selected. CDR3 DNA sequence: TGTGCCTGGAGTGTTGGCAGGGACACTGAAGCTTTCTTT. Translating it yields CAWSVGRDTEAFF. The entire variable domain, with the rest obtained from reference TRBV30 and TRBJ1-1, is as follows: SQTIHQWPATLVQPVGSPLSLECTVEGTSNPNLYWYRQAAGRGLQLLFYSVGIGQISSEVPQNLSASRPQDRQFILSSKKLLLSDSGFYLCAWSVGRDTEAFFGQGTRLTVV.